This TCR beta chain comes out of a study of blood T cell repertoires in COVID-19. Overall study context: Specimens from acute and convalescent COVID-19 originated in the United States, Italy and Spain. PBMCs, B-cell-depleted T cells, or T cells were the source of the cDNA or gDNA that made up the material.

The germline V and J ends were trimmed by 5 bases and 5 bases, with 14 bases remaining between them. Germline CDR1 and CDR2: SGHTA and FQGTGA. This CDR3 has 14 residues. Original methodology: By means of reference gene primer amplification, nucleated cell counts were estimated. The method was immunoSEQ multiplex PCR; TCRdb's version includes in-frame clones alone and lacks a portion of them. Clonal size and the V and J genes are those of that table, whereas D and trimming came from the DNA. The repertoire holds around 170,000 clones, 70% to 90% seen once, with about 8.6% in the top ten. The rearrangement uses TRBV7-3 and TRBJ2-3; D call uncertain. The origin of this receptor is a man aged 50 or older with active or convalescent COVID-19. Sequencing was performed on peripheral blood. This chain's CDR3 is CASSPYPVVDTQYF. CDR3 DNA sequence: TGTGCCAGCAGCCCCTATCCTGTGGTAGATACGCAGTATTTT.